Included here is one TCR beta chain sequence, with context. The antigen is not known. The sample comes from a study of cytomegalovirus exposure and HLA in healthy donors. Study-level information: The 95 to 150 validation repertoires used a platform that matched the one used for the 600 to 700 first-cohort repertoires, as a later analysis reported.

This table comes from immunoSEQ multiplex PCR, and its TCRdb copy is limited to in-frame clones, with some not included. The sample has 130,000 to 150,000 clones, 85% to 90% seen once. Notes on the study in general: Associated with cytomegalovirus, according to the listing, were 150 to 200 TCR beta chains.

The receptor's source is a man aged 18 to 30 in good health and CMV-seronegative. The sample comprised PBMCs.

Here the CDR3 reads CASSYSITGELFF. The CDR3 region has the DNA TGTGCCAGCAGTTATAGTATCACCGGGGAGCTGTTTTTT. The chain uses TRBV6-5 and TRBJ2-2; no clear D gene. The CDR3 loop spans 13 amino acids. The ends were cut back, 3 bases at V and 4 bases at J, with 6 bases in the middle. Per the germline V gene, CDR1 is MNHEY and CDR2 is SVGAGI.